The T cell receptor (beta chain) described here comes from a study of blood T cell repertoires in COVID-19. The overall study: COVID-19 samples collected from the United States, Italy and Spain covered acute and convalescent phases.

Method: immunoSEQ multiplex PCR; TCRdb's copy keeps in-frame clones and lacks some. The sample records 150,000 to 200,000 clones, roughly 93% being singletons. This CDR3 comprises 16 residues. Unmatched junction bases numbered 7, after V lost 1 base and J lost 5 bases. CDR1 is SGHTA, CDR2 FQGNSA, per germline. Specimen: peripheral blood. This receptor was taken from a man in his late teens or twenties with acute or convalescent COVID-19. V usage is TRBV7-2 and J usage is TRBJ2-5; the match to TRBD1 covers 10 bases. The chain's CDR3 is CASSLVWSGQGETQYF. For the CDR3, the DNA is TGTGCCAGCAGCTTAGTGTGGTCGGGACAGGGGGAGACCCAGTACTTC. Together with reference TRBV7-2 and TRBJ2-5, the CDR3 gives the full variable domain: GAGVSQSPSNKVTEKGKDVELRCDPISGHTALYWYRQSLGQGLEFLIYFQGNSAPDKSGLPSDRFSAERTGGSVSTLTIQRTQQEDSAVYLCASSLVWSGQGETQYFGPGTRLLVL.